The clone carrying this T cell receptor (beta chain) was counted a few times. Its target is unknown. The repertoire was sequenced with immunoSEQ multiplex PCR; TCRdb's copy has only in-frame clones and lacks some. Of 950,000 to 1,100,000 clones listed, about 75% were seen once; the top ten hold about 1.5%. This entry belongs to a study of shared clonotypes between healthy human individuals. Only Caucasian adults living in Nashville, Tennessee served as donors. Broader study findings: Sampling was confined to blood; repertoires within tissues likely differ.

The CDR3 has 14 residues. Germline-derived CDR1 and CDR2 are MNHEY and SMNVEV (reference sequence). V was trimmed by 5 bases and J by 1 base, leaving 12 bases between them. The sequence was obtained from a man between 18 and 29 years old in good health. The chain recombines TRBV27 with TRBJ2-7, with a possible D match to TRBD1 (5 bases). The sequenced material came from memory CD4+ T cells sorted from blood. Documented subset: CD45RA-negative fraction. The CDR3 region has the DNA TGTGCCAGCAGTGCGAGACAGCTTTCCTACGAGCAGTACTTC. Protein: CASSARQLSYEQYF.